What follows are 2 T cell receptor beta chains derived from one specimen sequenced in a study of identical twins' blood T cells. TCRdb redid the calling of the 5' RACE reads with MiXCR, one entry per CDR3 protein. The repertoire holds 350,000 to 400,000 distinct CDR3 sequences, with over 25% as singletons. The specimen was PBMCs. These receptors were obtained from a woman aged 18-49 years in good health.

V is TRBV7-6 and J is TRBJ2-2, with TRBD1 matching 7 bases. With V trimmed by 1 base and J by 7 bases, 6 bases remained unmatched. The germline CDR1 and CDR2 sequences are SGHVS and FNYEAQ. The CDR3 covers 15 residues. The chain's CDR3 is CASSLEGQVGGELFF. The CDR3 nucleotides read TGTGCCAGCAGCTTAGAAGGACAGGTTGGCGGGGAGCTGTTTTTT.

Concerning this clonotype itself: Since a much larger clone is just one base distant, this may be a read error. The CDR3 coding sequence is TGCAGTGCTAGAGCGGGTGCAACTAATGAAAAACTGTCTTTT. It encodes CSARAGATNEKLSF. This chain links TRBV20-1 with TRBJ1-4; no firm D call. Germline CDR1 is DFQATT and CDR2 is SNEGSKA (reference sequence). There are 14 residues in the CDR3.